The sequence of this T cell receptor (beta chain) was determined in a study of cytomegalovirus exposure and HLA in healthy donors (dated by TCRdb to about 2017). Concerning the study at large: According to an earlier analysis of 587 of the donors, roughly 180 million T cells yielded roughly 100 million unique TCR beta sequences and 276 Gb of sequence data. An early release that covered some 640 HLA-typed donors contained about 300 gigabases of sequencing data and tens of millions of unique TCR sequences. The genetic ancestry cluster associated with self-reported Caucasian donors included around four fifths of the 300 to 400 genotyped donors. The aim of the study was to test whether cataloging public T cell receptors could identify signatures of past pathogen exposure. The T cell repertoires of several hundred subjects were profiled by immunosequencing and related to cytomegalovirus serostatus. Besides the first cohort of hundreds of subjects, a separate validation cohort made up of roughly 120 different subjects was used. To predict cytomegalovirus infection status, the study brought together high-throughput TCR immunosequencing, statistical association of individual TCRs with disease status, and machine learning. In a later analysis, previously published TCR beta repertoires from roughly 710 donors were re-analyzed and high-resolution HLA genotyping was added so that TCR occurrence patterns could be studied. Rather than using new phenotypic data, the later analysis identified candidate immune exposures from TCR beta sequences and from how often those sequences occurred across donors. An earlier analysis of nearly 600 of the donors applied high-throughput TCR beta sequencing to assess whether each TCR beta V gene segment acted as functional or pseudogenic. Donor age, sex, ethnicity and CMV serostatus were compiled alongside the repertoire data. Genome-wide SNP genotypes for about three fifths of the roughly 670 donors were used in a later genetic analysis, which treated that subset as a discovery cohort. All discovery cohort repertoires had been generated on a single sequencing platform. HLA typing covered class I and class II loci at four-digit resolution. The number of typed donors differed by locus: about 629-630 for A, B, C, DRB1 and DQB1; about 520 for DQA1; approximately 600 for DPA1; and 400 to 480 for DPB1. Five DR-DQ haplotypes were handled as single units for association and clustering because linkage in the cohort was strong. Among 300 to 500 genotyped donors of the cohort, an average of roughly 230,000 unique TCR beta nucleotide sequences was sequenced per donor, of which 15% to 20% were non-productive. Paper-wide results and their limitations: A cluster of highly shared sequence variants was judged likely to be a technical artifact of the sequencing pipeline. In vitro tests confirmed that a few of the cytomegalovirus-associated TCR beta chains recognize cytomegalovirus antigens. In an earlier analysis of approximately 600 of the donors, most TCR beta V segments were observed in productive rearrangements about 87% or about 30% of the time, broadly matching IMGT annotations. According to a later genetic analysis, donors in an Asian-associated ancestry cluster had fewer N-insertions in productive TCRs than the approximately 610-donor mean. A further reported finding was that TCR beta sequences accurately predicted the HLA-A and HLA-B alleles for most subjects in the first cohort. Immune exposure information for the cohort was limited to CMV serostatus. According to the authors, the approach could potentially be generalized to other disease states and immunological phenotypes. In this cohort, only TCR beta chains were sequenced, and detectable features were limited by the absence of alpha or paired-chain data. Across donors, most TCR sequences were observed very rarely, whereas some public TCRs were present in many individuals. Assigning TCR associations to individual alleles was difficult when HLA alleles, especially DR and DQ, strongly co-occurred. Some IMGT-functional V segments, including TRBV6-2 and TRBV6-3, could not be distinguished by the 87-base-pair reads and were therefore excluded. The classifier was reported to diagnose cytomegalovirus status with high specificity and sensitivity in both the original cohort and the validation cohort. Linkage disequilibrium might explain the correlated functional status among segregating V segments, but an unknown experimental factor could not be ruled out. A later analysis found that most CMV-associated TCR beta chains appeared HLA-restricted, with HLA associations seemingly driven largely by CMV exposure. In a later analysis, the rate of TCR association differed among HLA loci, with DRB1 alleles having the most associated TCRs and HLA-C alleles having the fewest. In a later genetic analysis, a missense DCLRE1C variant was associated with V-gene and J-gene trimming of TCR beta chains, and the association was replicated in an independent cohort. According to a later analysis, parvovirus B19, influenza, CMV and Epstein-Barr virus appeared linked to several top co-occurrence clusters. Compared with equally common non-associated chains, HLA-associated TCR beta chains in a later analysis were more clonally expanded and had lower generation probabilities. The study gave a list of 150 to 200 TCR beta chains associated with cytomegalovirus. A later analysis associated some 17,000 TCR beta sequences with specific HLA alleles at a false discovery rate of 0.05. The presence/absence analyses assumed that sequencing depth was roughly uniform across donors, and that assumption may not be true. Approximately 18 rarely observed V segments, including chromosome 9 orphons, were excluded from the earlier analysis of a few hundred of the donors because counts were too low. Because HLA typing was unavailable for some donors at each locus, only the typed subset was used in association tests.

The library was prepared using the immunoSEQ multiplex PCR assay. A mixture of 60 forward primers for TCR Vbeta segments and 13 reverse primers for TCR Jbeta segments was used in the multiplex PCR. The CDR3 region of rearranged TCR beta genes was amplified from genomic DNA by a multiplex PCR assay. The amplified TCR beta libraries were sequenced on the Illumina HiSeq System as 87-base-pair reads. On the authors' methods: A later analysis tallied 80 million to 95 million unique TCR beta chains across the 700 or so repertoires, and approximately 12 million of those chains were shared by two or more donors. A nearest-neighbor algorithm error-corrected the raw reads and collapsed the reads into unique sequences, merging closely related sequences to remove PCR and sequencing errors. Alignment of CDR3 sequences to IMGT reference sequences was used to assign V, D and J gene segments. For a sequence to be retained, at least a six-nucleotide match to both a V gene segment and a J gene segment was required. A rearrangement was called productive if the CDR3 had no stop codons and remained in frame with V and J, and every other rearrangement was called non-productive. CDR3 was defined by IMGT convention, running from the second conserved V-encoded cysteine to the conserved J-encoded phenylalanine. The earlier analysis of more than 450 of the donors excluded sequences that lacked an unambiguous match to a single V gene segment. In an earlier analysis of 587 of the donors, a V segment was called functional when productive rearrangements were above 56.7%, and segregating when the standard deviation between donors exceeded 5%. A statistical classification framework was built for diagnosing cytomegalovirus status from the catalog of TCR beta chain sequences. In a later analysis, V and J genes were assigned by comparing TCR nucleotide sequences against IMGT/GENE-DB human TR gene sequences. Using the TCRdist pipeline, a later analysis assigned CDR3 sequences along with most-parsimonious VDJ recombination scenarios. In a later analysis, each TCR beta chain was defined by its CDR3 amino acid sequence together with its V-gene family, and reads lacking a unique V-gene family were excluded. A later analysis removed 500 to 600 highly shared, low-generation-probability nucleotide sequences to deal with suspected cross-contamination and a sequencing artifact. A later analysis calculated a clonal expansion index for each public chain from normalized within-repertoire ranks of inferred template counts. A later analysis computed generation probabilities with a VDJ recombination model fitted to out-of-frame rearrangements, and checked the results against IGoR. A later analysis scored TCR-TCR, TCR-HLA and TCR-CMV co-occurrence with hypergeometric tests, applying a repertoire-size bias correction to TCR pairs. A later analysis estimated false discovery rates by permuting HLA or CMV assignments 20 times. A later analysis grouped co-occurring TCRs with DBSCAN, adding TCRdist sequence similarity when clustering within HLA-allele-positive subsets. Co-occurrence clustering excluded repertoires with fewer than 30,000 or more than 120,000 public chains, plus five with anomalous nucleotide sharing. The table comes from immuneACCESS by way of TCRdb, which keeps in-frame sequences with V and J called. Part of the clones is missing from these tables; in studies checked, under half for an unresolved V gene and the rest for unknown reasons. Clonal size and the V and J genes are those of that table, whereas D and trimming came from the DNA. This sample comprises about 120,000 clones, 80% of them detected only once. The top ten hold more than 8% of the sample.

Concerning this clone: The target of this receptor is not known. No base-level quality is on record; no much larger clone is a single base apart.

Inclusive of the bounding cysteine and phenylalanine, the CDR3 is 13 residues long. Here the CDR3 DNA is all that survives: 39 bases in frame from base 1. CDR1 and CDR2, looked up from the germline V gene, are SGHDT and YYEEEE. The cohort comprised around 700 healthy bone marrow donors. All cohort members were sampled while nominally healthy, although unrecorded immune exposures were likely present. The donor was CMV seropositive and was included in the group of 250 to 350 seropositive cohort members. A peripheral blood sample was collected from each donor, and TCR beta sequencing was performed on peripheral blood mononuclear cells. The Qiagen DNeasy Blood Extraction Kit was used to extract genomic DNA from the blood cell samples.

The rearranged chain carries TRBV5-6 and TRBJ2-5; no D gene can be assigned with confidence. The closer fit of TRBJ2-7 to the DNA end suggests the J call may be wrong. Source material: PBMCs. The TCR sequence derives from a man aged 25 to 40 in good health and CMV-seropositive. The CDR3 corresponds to CASSLASPYEQYF. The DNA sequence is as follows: TGTGCCAGCAGCTTGGCATCACCCTACGAGCAGTACTTC.